This TCR beta chain originates from a study of radiation and T cells in renal cell carcinoma. The time point here: blood 2 weeks post-SBRT. Treatment reported: 15 Gy SBRT to primary tumor, nephrectomy 4 weeks later. On this clone itself: Its antigen is unidentified.

The CDR3 spans 14 residues. From germline, CDR1 is SGHTA and CDR2 FQGNSA. Trimming pared 5 bases from V and 0 bases from J, leaving 10 bases between. Study-level results: From baseline, blood top tumor clonotypes peaked at 2 weeks post-radiation.

Some clones are missing from TCRdb's copy, which holds only in-frame ones; the method was immunoSEQ multiplex PCR. Among tens of thousands of clones, 80% to 90% were seen once, and the ten largest hold approximately 22%. The rearrangement uses TRBV7-2 and TRBJ1-1; D remains unclear. This TCR was recovered from a woman aged 45-59 years with renal cell carcinoma. The sample here was blood, taken from a patient whose treatment included radiotherapy and nephrectomy. In DNA, the CDR3 is TGTGCCAGCAGCATGAGTACCCTGAACACTGAAGCTTTCTTT. This sequence encodes CASSMSTLNTEAFF.